A single sample gave rise to the 29 T cell receptor beta chains below, sequenced in a study of shared clonotypes between healthy human individuals (dated by TCRdb to about 2020). The library relied on the immunoSEQ multiplex PCR assay. TCRdb took over this immuneACCESS table, retaining in-frame rearrangements with V and J assigned. Such tables are incomplete; in checked studies, under half of the missing clones stem from an unresolved V gene, and the remainder is unexplained. This sample comprises 330,000 or so clones, around 72% of them detected only once. The ten largest account for about 9.3% of the sample. Material for sequencing was memory CD4+ T cells sorted from blood. Interpreted using the paper, the cell subset or site label stands for: CD45RA-negative fraction. These receptors were taken from a man aged 30 to 39 in good health.

V is TRBV19 and J is TRBJ2-3, with D perhaps TRBD2 (6 bases). CDR3 size: 14 residues. Looked up from germline, CDR1 is LNHDA and CDR2 is SQIVND (reference sequence). V shed 5 bases and J shed 2 bases, with 11 bases lying between them. The CDR3 region is CASSAPDYTDTQYF. DNA of the CDR3: TGTGCCAGTAGTGCACCGGACTACACAGATACGCAGTATTTT.

J is TRBJ2-1 and V is TRBV6-5; TRBD2 is a possible D gene (6 bases). The CDR3 is made up of 13 amino acids. CDR1 and CDR2 (germline): MNHEY, SVGAGI. The V end was cut by 3 bases, the J end by 6 bases, with 9 bases between. Written as DNA, the CDR3 is TGTGCCAGCAGTTATCCTAGCGCCAATGAGCAGTTCTTC. Residues: CASSYPSANEQFF.

CDR3 residues: CASSSLSGGAFF. CDR3 coding DNA: TGTGCCAGCAGTTCCCTCAGCGGGGGAGCTTTCTTT. The rearrangement uses TRBV27 and TRBJ1-1, with D maybe TRBD1 (5 bases). From germline, CDR1 is MNHEY and CDR2 SMNVEV (reference sequence). This CDR3 comprises 12 residues. V lost 4 bases, J lost 10 bases, and 13 bases lay in between.

There are a few counts of this clone. This specimen includes other DNA sequences encoding the same CDR3. The chain combines TRBV7-2 with TRBJ2-2; weak D call: TRBD2 (6 bases). The CDR3 sequence is 15 residues long. V lost 3 bases and J 1 base, leaving 9 bases between the germline ends. Germline CDR1 SGHTA, CDR2 FQGNSA. CDR3 sequence: CASSLGLLNTGELFF. The CDR3 bases are TGTGCCAGCAGCTTGGGACTCCTGAACACCGGGGAGCTGTTTTTT. Full variable domain (missing parts from reference TRBV7-2 and TRBJ2-2): GAGVSQSPSNKVTEKGKDVELRCDPISGHTALYWYRQSLGQGLEFLIYFQGNSAPDKSGLPSDRFSAERTGGSVSTLTIQRTQQEDSAVYLCASSLGLLNTGELFFGEGSRLTVL.

V usage is TRBV5-1 and J usage is TRBJ2-3; maybe TRBD2 (6 bases). The CDR3 covers 14 residues. Trimming took off 5 bases at V and 2 bases at J, with 12 bases between the two ends. CDR1 and CDR2 from the germline V gene are SGHRS and YFSETQ. The CDR3: CASRFGTSTDTQYF. Written as DNA, the CDR3 is TGCGCCAGCAGATTTGGGACTTCCACAGATACGCAGTATTTT.

This chain joins TRBV27 and TRBJ2-1; D is tentatively TRBD1 or TRBD2 (5 bases each). Germline loops: CDR1 MNHEY, CDR2 SMNVEV (reference sequence). Trimming removed 8 bases from V and 0 bases from J, with 11 bases in between. CDR3 size: 14 residues. The CDR3 DNA reads as TGTGCCAGCGGGAGACAGATCTCCTACAATGAGCAGTTCTTC. This codes for CASGRQISYNEQFF.

This clone was observed once. V gene TRBV30 combines with J gene TRBJ1-1; 8 nucleotides match TRBD1. CDR1 is GTSNPN, CDR2 SVGIG, per germline (reference sequence). The CDR3 covers 13 residues. The trim removed 1 base at V and 3 bases at J, leaving 1 base unmatched. In nucleotides, the CDR3 is TGTGCCTGGAGTGAGGACAGGGACACTGAAGCTTTCTTT. Its protein is CAWSEDRDTEAFF. Looking up the rest from reference TRBV30 and TRBJ1-1 gives the full variable domain: SQTIHQWPATLVQPVGSPLSLECTVEGTSNPNLYWYRQAAGRGLQLLFYSVGIGQISSEVPQNLSASRPQDRQFILSSKKLLLSDSGFYLCAWSEDRDTEAFFGQGTRLTVV.

This rearrangement joins TRBV18 to TRBJ2-2, with D possibly being TRBD2 (6 bases). Between the trimmed V and J ends, which lost 3 bases and 6 bases, there was a span of 11 bases. CDR1 is KGHSH and CDR2 is LQKENI in the germline V gene. The CDR3 is made up of 14 amino acids. CDR3 DNA sequence: TGTGCCAGCTCACCGGGCGGGGTCGCCGGGGAGCTGTTTTTT. This encodes CASSPGGVAGELFF.

The chain joins TRBV5-6 to TRBJ1-5; 10 nucleotides agree with TRBD1. The J segment lost 6 bases and the V segment lost 0 bases, leaving 6 bases of the junction unmatched. The CDR3 is made up of 16 amino acids. Germline CDR1 reads SGHDT; CDR2 reads YYEEEE. In nucleotides, the CDR3 is TGTGCCAGCAGCTTGGCCGGACAGGGGGTAGGTCAGCCCCAGCATTTT. It codes for CASSLAGQGVGQPQHF.

This clone appeared a few times. The V call is TRBV29-1, the J call TRBJ2-1; TRBD2 matches at 12 bases. This CDR3 region has 15 residues. Germline CDR1 is SQVTM and CDR2 is ANQGSEA. The J segment lost 8 bases and the V segment lost 0 bases, leaving 5 bases of the junction unmatched. CDR3 loop: CSVEDLASGRDEQFF. CDR3 nucleotide sequence: TGCAGCGTTGAAGATTTGGCTAGCGGGAGGGATGAGCAGTTCTTC.

The chain couples TRBV15 to TRBJ2-1, with D possibly being TRBD1 or TRBD2 (6 bases each). V was clipped by 5 bases and J by 0 bases, with 14 bases between them. CDR3 size: 16 residues. Germline CDR1 reads LNHNV; CDR2 reads YYDKDF (reference sequence). DNA for the CDR3: TGTGCCACCAGCCCCGAAGGGGGGAGCTCCTACAATGAGCAGTTCTTC. Encoded protein: CATSPEGGSSYNEQFF.

J is TRBJ2-1 and V is TRBV14, with 9 bases fitting TRBD2. V trimming: 3 bases; J trimming: 8 bases; junction bases outside the gene matches: 14. The germline gives CDR1 SGHDN, CDR2 FVKESK. The CDR3 is 17 amino acids. The CDR3 nucleotides read TGTGCCAGCAGCCACCGTGGCGGGAGGGCCTTGTTAGATGAGCAGTTCTTC. As protein: CASSHRGGRALLDEQFF.

The chain carries TRBV28 and TRBJ2-7, with TRBD1 matching 8 bases. CDR1 is MDHEN, CDR2 SYDVKM, per germline. V shed 7 bases and J 6 bases; nucleotides not matched to a gene: 11. The CDR3 runs 14 residues. The CDR3 region is CASIRDRSLSEQYF. The CDR3 region has the DNA TGTGCCAGCATCCGGGACAGGTCACTTTCCGAGCAGTACTTC.

The V and J genes are TRBV5-1 and TRBJ1-1; TRBD1 might be the D (6 bases). Germline V gene sequence: CDR1 SGHRS, CDR2 YFSETQ. V lost 0 bases to trimming and J lost 4 bases, with 10 bases between them. The CDR3 length is 14 residues. CDR3 nucleotides: TGCGCCAGCAGCTTGGGTGACAGGCTCACTGAAGCTTTCTTT. It encodes CASSLGDRLTEAFF.

The chain couples TRBV7-8 to TRBJ1-4, with a possible D match to TRBD1 (5 bases). The V end lost 3 bases, the J end lost 10 bases, and 24 bases lay between the germline ends. From germline, CDR1 is SGHVS and CDR2 FQNEAQ. This CDR3 contains 17 residues. The chain's CDR3 is CASSFIASGTQFSKLFF. CDR3 coding DNA: TGTGCCAGCAGCTTCATCGCATCAGGGACTCAATTCTCAAAACTGTTTTTT.

The chain links TRBV5-5 to TRBJ2-2, with D unclear. The germline V and J ends were trimmed by 0 bases and 3 bases, with 6 bases remaining between them. The CDR3 totals 14 residues. The germline gives CDR1 SGHKS, CDR2 YYEKEE (reference sequence). CDR3 in amino acids: CASSLDRHTGELFF. CDR3 sequence (DNA): TGTGCCAGCAGCTTGGACCGGCACACCGGGGAGCTGTTTTTT. Looking up the rest from reference TRBV5-5 and TRBJ2-2 gives the full variable domain: DAGVTQSPTHLIKTRGQQVTLRCSPISGHKSVSWYQQVLGQGPQFIFQYYEKEERGRGNFPDRFSARQFPNYSSELNVNALLLGDSALYLCASSLDRHTGELFFGEGSRLTVL.

The rearrangement links TRBV11-2 to TRBJ2-7; D might be TRBD2 (6 bases). This CDR3 is 14 amino acids long. CDR1 and CDR2 from the germline V gene are SGHAT and FQNNGV. The V end lost 5 bases, the J end lost 3 bases, and 14 bases lay between the germline ends. The DNA for the CDR3 is TGTGCCAGCAGCCCGAGCGGGCCTTACTACGAGCAGTACTTC. This gives the protein CASSPSGPYYEQYF.

This rearrangement joins TRBV9 to TRBJ1-2; 8 bases map to TRBD1. The CDR3 length is 13 residues. J lost 8 bases, V lost 4 bases, and 7 bases had no gene match. The germline V gene has CDR1 SGDLS and CDR2 YYNGEE. CDR3 protein: CASSQPQGAGYTF. CDR3 nucleotide sequence: TGTGCCAGCAGCCAGCCGCAGGGGGCCGGCTACACCTTC.

The chain joins TRBV18 to TRBJ2-7; D is unresolved. With 7 bases removed from V and 3 bases from J, the gap between germline ends came to 13 bases. The CDR3 is made up of 13 amino acids. Germline loops: CDR1 KGHSH, CDR2 LQKENI. DNA for the CDR3: TGTGCCAGCTTCGAACGCCTACGCTACGAGCAGTACTTC. This gives the protein CASFERLRYEQYF.

The rearrangement uses TRBV27 and TRBJ2-7; tentatively, D is TRBD1 or TRBD2 (5 bases each). V was cut by 5 bases and J by 3 bases, with 14 bases left in between. Germline V lookup: CDR1 MNHEY, CDR2 SMNVEV (reference sequence). The CDR3 has 14 residues. CDR3 sequence (DNA): TGTGCCAGCAGTCCGCACGGGGCCATCTACGAGCAGTACTTC. Translation: CASSPHGAIYEQYF.

The gene calls are TRBV6-5 and TRBJ2-3, with TRBD2 identical over 7 bases. The CDR3 consists of 15 residues. The trim removed 4 bases at V and 3 bases at J, leaving 7 bases unmatched. CDR1 is MNHEY and CDR2 is SVGAGI in the germline V gene. CDR3 in DNA: TGTGCCAGCAGTTTGGGCGGGAGTCGGACAGATACGCAGTATTTT. Protein: CASSLGGSRTDTQYF.

The table lists this clone with a few counts. The rearrangement uses TRBV29-1 and TRBJ2-1; D may match TRBD1 or TRBD2 (5 bases each). The CDR3 runs 12 residues. V gave up 4 bases and J gave up 4 bases, with 8 bases separating them. In germline, CDR1 is SQVTM, CDR2 ANQGSEA. The CDR3 spells CSVGDGYNEQFF. CDR3 DNA sequence: TGCAGCGTTGGGGACGGTTACAATGAGCAGTTCTTC.

The V gene is TRBV2, the J gene TRBJ2-3; D may be TRBD1 (6 bases). The length of the CDR3 is 14 residues. V dropped 2 bases and J dropped 6 bases, with 12 bases sitting between them. CDR1 and CDR2 (germline): SNHLY, FYNNEI. In DNA, the CDR3 is TGTGCCAGCAGTGAAATACAGGGTACGGATACGCAGTATTTT. Residues: CASSEIQGTDTQYF.

CDR3 DNA sequence: TGTGCCAGCAGCCCAGGGTGGGGGAAGGGTGAAAAACTGTTTTTT. This gives the protein CASSPGWGKGEKLFF. This chain links TRBV9 with TRBJ1-4, with D tentatively TRBD1 (5 bases). V gave up 4 bases and J gave up 7 bases, with 17 bases separating them. The V gene's germline CDR1 is SGDLS and CDR2 YYNGEE. The CDR3 has 15 amino acids.

Comments on this clone: Different DNA sequences within this sample yield the same CDR3. J is TRBJ2-2 and V is TRBV5-1; TRBD1 matches 8 bases. Looked up from germline, CDR1 is SGHRS and CDR2 is YFSETQ. The CDR3 extends over 13 amino acids. CDR3 DNA: TGCGCTACAGGACAGGGTAACACCGGGGAGCTGTTTTTT. It yields the protein CATGQGNTGELFF. The full variable domain, completed using reference TRBV5-1 and TRBJ2-2, is KAGVTQTPRYLIKTRGQQVTLSCSPISGHRSVSWYQQTPGQGLQFLFEYFSETQRNKGNFPGRFSGRQFSNSRSEMNVSTLELGDSALYLCATGQGNTGELFFGEGSRLTVL.

The rearrangement uses TRBV2 and TRBJ1-2; D unclear. CDR1 SNHLY and CDR2 FYNNEI come from the germline V gene. The V and J ends lost 3 bases and 8 bases respectively, with 7 bases between them. The CDR3 is 11 amino acids. The CDR3 bases are TGTGCCAGCAGTGATTATTGGGGCTACACCTTC. Its protein is CASSDYWGYTF.

The chain carries TRBV28 and TRBJ2-1; the match to TRBD2 covers 8 bases. The CDR3 loop spans 15 amino acids. The V and J ends lost 5 bases and 7 bases, in that order; junction bases with no gene match: 10. Germline V gene data show CDR1 as MDHEN and CDR2 as SYDVKM. CDR3: CASSLYQREWNEQFF. DNA of the CDR3: TGTGCCAGCAGTCTATATCAGCGGGAGTGGAATGAGCAGTTCTTC.

V and J are TRBV7-2 and TRBJ2-1; D remains unclear. The germline V gene encodes CDR1 SGHTA and CDR2 FQGNSA. The CDR3 is 13 residues long. V lost 5 bases and J 8 bases, leaving 13 bases between the germline ends. CDR3 amino acids: CASSPLGNDEQFF. CDR3 in DNA: TGTGCCAGCAGCCCCCTGGGGAACGATGAGCAGTTCTTC. Filled out from reference TRBV7-2 and TRBJ2-1, the complete variable domain reads GAGVSQSPSNKVTEKGKDVELRCDPISGHTALYWYRQSLGQGLEFLIYFQGNSAPDKSGLPSDRFSAERTGGSVSTLTIQRTQQEDSAVYLCASSPLGNDEQFFGPGTRLTVL.

The chain is built from TRBV30 and TRBJ1-4, with D unresolved. Germline V gene lookup returns CDR1 GTSNPN and CDR2 SVGIG (reference sequence). This CDR3 spans 15 amino acids. V lost 3 bases, J lost 7 bases, and 18 bases lay in between. The CDR3 sequence: CAWRDDGGPTEKLFF. In DNA, the CDR3 is TGTGCCTGGAGGGACGACGGAGGGCCTACTGAAAAACTGTTTTTT.